A single sample gave rise to the 32 T cell receptor beta chains below, sequenced in a study of blood T cell repertoires in COVID-19. Repertoires were generated with immunoSEQ multiplex PCR, while TCRdb's copy carries only in-frame clones and drops some. Among roughly 32,000 clones listed, around 91% were seen once. What was sequenced was peripheral blood. The receptor source for this set is a man aged 65 to 79 with active or convalescent COVID-19.

As for this clone: Its ends do not fully match the called genes, so a read error is possible. The CDR3 loop is CSVANAGAFAQF. The CDR3 DNA reads TGCAGCGTCGCTAATGCGGGTGCTTTTGCCCAATTC. The rearrangement links TRBV29-1 to TRBJ1-2; D is undetermined. The germline V gene encodes CDR1 SQVTM and CDR2 ANQGSEA. The CDR3 is 12 amino acids.

The V and J genes are TRBV19 and TRBJ1-6; D remains unclear. Germline V lookup: CDR1 LNHDA, CDR2 SQIVND (reference sequence). Trimming took 7 bases from V and 4 from J, leaving 11 bases between them. The CDR3 spans 14 residues. The CDR3, as DNA: TGTGCCAGTACTGTAGCCCGGTATAATTCACCCCTCCACTTT. Its protein product is CASTVARYNSPLHF. The complete variable domain, with remaining parts taken from reference TRBV19 and TRBJ1-6, reads DGGITQSPKYLFRKEGQNVTLSCEQNLNHDAMYWYRQDPGQGLRLIYYSQIVNDFQKGDIAEGYSVSREKKESFPLTVTSAQKNPTAFYLCASTVARYNSPLHFGNGTRLTVT.

This clone has only one observation. The chain couples TRBV7-3 to TRBJ2-3; a possible D gene is TRBD1 (6 bases). Trimming took 4 bases from V and 2 from J, leaving 13 bases between them. This CDR3 region has 15 residues. CDR1 and CDR2 (germline): SGHTA, FQGTGA. This CDR3 is CASSSFGQNTDTQYF. CDR3 coding DNA: TGTGCCAGCAGCTCGTTCGGACAGAACACAGATACGCAGTATTTT.

The chain carries TRBV28 and TRBJ1-2; 9 nucleotides agree with TRBD1. This CDR3 contains 15 residues. Trimming took 5 bases from V and 4 from J; bases not matched to a gene: 8. Looked up from germline, CDR1 is MDHEN and CDR2 is SYDVKM. The CDR3 sequence: CASSRPGQGFYGYTF. In nucleotides, the CDR3 is TGTGCCAGCAGTCGACCGGGACAGGGCTTCTATGGCTACACCTTC.

The rearrangement uses TRBV5-6 and TRBJ1-6; 7 bases line up with TRBD1. CDR1 is SGHDT and CDR2 is YYEEEE in the germline V gene. The junction had 4 bases not matched to a gene; V was cut back by 0 bases and J by 7 bases. The CDR3 runs 15 residues. This CDR3 is CASSLDTGVNSPLHF. CDR3 sequence (DNA): TGTGCCAGCAGCTTGGATACAGGGGTAAATTCACCCCTCCACTTT.

This rearrangement joins TRBV4-1 to TRBJ1-5; the D is unclear. Trimming left V 2 bases short and J 4 bases short, with 6 bases between. Germline V gene lookup returns CDR1 MGHRA and CDR2 YSYEKL. The CDR3 has 13 residues. CDR3 sequence reads: CASSQSLNQPQHF. CDR3 DNA sequence: TGCGCCAGCAGCCAATCATTGAATCAGCCCCAGCATTTT.

This clone has only one observation. This chain connects TRBV19 to TRBJ1-5, with D perhaps matching TRBD1 (5 bases). Germline V gives CDR1 LNHDA, CDR2 SQIVND (reference sequence). The CDR3 contains 16 residues. V lost 2 bases and J lost 0, with 11 bases in between. CDR3 in amino acids: CASSIRDWYSNQPQHF. The DNA of the CDR3 is TGTGCCAGTAGTATAAGGGACTGGTATAGCAATCAGCCCCAGCATTTT.

The chain uses TRBV28 and TRBJ1-1; a weak D match, TRBD1 (5 bases). Trimming took 5 bases from V and 4 from J, leaving 17 bases between them. CDR1 is MDHEN and CDR2 is SYDVKM in the germline V gene. This CDR3 has 15 amino acids. Here the CDR3 DNA reads TGTGCCAGCAGTACTCCGTTGGGGCGGGGCACTGAAGCTTTCTTT. Translating gives CASSTPLGRGTEAFF.

The rearrangement joins TRBV15 to TRBJ2-2; possibly TRBD2 for D (5 bases). Trimming cost V 1 base and J 4 bases, with 16 bases left between them. The CDR3 consists of 17 residues. From germline, CDR1 is LNHNV and CDR2 YYDKDF (reference sequence). CDR3: CATSRVPTGWGTGELFF. The CDR3 DNA follows: TGTGCCACCAGCAGAGTTCCCACGGGATGGGGCACCGGGGAGCTGTTTTTT.

The chain recombines TRBV14 with TRBJ2-1; the D gene is possibly TRBD1 (6 bases). The CDR3 extends over 15 amino acids. Trimming took off 1 base at V and 2 bases at J, with 9 bases between the two ends. Germline V gene sequence: CDR1 SGHDN, CDR2 FVKESK. The CDR3 coding sequence is TGTGCCAGCAGCCAAGGGACAGCCCCCTACAATGAGCAGTTCTTC. Encoded protein: CASSQGTAPYNEQFF.

The J gene is TRBJ1-2, the V gene TRBV7-9; no firm D call. The CDR3 is 13 amino acids. Germline V gene data show CDR1 as SEHNR and CDR2 as FQNEAQ (reference sequence). The V gene lost 3 bases and the J gene lost 3 bases, with 8 bases spanning the gap. The CDR3 region is CASSFGQDYGYTF. In DNA form, the CDR3 reads TGTGCCAGCAGCTTTGGCCAGGACTATGGCTACACCTTC.

J is TRBJ1-1 and V is TRBV5-1; 8 positions match TRBD1. There are 14 residues in the CDR3. V shed 5 bases and J 4 bases; nucleotides not matched to a gene: 7. The germline V gene has CDR1 SGHRS and CDR2 YFSETQ. The CDR3 region has the DNA TGCGCCAGCAGTCCGACAGGGGTAGGCACTGAAGCTTTCTTT. Translating gives CASSPTGVGTEAFF.

This clone appeared a few times. The chain couples TRBV5-5 to TRBJ1-1; the D gene is possibly TRBD1 (6 bases). CDR1 and CDR2 from the germline V gene are SGHKS and YYEKEE (reference sequence). The CDR3 extends over 15 amino acids. Deletions cut 4 bases from V and 4 bases from J, with 17 bases between. The CDR3 bases are TGTGCCAGCAGCATATCGCCCCAAGGGGGCACTGAAGCTTTCTTT. Its translation is CASSISPQGGTEAFF.

The rearrangement uses TRBV2 and TRBJ1-2; TRBD1 might be the D (5 bases). Between the trimmed V and J ends, which lost 3 bases and 11 bases, there was a span of 16 bases. Germline lookup yields CDR1 SNHLY and CDR2 FYNNEI. The CDR3 extends over 13 amino acids. The CDR3 DNA is TGTGCCAGCAGTGAGAGGGGCCCCCGGGGGTACACCTTC. Translated: CASSERGPRGYTF.

The gene calls are TRBV6-6 and TRBJ2-2; 8 bases fit TRBD2. Unmatched junction bases numbered 14, after V lost 8 bases and J lost 6 bases. There are 16 residues in the CDR3. The germline V gene encodes CDR1 MNHNY and CDR2 SVGAGI (reference sequence). Here the CDR3 reads CASGVGPAGVSGELFF. The CDR3 DNA follows: TGTGCCAGCGGTGTCGGACCAGCGGGAGTGTCCGGGGAGCTGTTTTTT.

This sequence joins TRBV10-3 and TRBJ1-1; D is undetermined. Germline loops: CDR1 ENHRY, CDR2 SYGVKD. The V end was cut by 5 bases, the J end by 8 bases, with 9 bases between. The length of the CDR3 is 11 residues. CDR3 sequence: CAISSGYEAFF. The CDR3 region has the DNA TGTGCCATCAGTTCAGGATACGAAGCTTTCTTT.

This chain connects TRBV6-5 to TRBJ2-1; 7 nucleotides agree with TRBD1. V shed 6 bases, J shed 3 bases, and the junction held 2 bases outside the gene matches. The germline CDR1 and CDR2 sequences are MNHEY and SVGAGI. This CDR3 is built from 13 residues. This CDR3 reads CASSDRVYNEQFF. The CDR3 DNA reads as TGTGCCAGCAGCGACAGGGTCTACAATGAGCAGTTCTTC.

A single count supports this clone. The chain links TRBV18 to TRBJ1-3; 7 nucleotides line up with TRBD1. Per germline, CDR1 KGHSH and CDR2 LQKENI. The CDR3 covers 18 residues. V trimming: 4 bases; J trimming: 0 bases; junction bases outside the gene matches: 12. The CDR3 here is CASSLFNPDRNSGNTIYF. CDR3 nucleotide sequence: TGTGCCAGCTCACTTTTTAACCCGGACAGGAACTCTGGAAACACCATATATTTT.

This sequence joins TRBV5-1 and TRBJ1-1; D is uncertain. Trimming removed 0 bases from V and 3 bases from J, with 9 bases in between. The germline gives CDR1 SGHRS, CDR2 YFSETQ. This CDR3 has 14 residues. CDR3 amino acids: CASSLGGGYTEAFF. The CDR3 nucleotides are TGCGCCAGCAGCTTGGGTGGAGGGTACACTGAAGCTTTCTTT.

The V call is TRBV19, the J call TRBJ1-2; no definite D call. V dropped 3 bases and J dropped 4 bases, with 12 bases sitting between them. CDR3 length: 14 residues. From germline, CDR1 is LNHDA and CDR2 SQIVND (reference sequence). Here the CDR3 DNA reads TGTGCCAGTAGTATCATCGGGAAGGCCTATGGCTACACCTTC. Its protein is CASSIIGKAYGYTF.

The chain couples TRBV7-2 to TRBJ1-1, with 9 bases lining up with TRBD1. The CDR3 contains 17 residues. Trimming took 2 bases from V and 3 from J; bases not matched to a gene: 10. Germline V gene data show CDR1 as SGHTA and CDR2 as FQGNSA. The CDR3: CASSLRGTGRMDTEAFF. DNA for the CDR3: TGTGCCAGCAGCTTACGTGGGACAGGGCGCATGGACACTGAAGCTTTCTTT.

The genes are TRBV9 and TRBJ1-3; weak D call: TRBD1 (6 bases). The V gene lost 3 bases and the J gene lost 7 bases, with 11 bases spanning the gap. The CDR3 totals 13 residues. Germline values: CDR1 SGDLS, CDR2 YYNGEE. CDR3 in amino acids: CASSEQGINTIYF. The CDR3 nucleotides read TGTGCCAGCAGCGAACAGGGAATCAACACCATATATTTT.

The gene calls are TRBV2 and TRBJ1-1, with a weak D call TRBD1 (6 bases). V shed 6 bases and J shed 2 bases, with 16 bases lying between them. CDR1 and CDR2 from the germline V gene are SNHLY and FYNNEI. The CDR3 is 15 amino acids. The CDR3 reads CASSPILTGNTEAFF. In DNA form, the CDR3 reads TGTGCCAGCAGCCCGATCTTGACAGGAAACACTGAAGCTTTCTTT.

CDR3 bases: TGCAGTGCTAGTAAACTAGTGACAGATACGCAGTATTTT. Translation gives CSASKLVTDTQYF. This chain joins TRBV20-1 and TRBJ2-3; D might be TRBD2 (5 bases). Germline V gene data show CDR1 as DFQATT and CDR2 as SNEGSKA (reference sequence). The V and J ends lost 3 bases and 3 bases respectively, with 10 bases between them. The CDR3 is made up of 13 amino acids.

The chain employs TRBV28 and TRBJ2-7; 8 bases align to TRBD2. CDR3 length: 12 residues. The germline V gene has CDR1 MDHEN and CDR2 SYDVKM. J was trimmed by 5 bases and V by 6 bases; bases with no gene match: 3. This chain's CDR3 is CASRLAGDEQYF. CDR3 in DNA: TGTGCCAGCAGGCTAGCGGGTGACGAGCAGTACTTC.

The rearrangement joins TRBV2 to TRBJ1-5; D unclear. CDR1 is SNHLY, CDR2 FYNNEI, per germline. V gave up 4 bases and J gave up 4 bases, with 8 bases separating them. The CDR3 is 13 amino acids. The CDR3: CASSGTGNQPQHF. The CDR3 coding sequence is TGTGCCAGCAGTGGTACGGGGAATCAGCCCCAGCATTTT.

The J gene is TRBJ1-1, the V gene TRBV5-1, with a weak D call TRBD1 (5 bases). Per the germline V gene, CDR1 is SGHRS and CDR2 is YFSETQ. The CDR3 spans 16 residues. The V gene lost 5 bases and the J gene lost 1 base, with 18 bases spanning the gap. This CDR3 reads CASRRGEAVGNTEAFF. The CDR3 nucleotides are TGCGCCAGCAGGCGAGGGGAGGCCGTAGGGAACACTGAAGCTTTCTTT.

This clone was seen a single time. The genes are TRBV7-9 and TRBJ1-2, with 9 bases that match TRBD1. Germline CDR1 reads SEHNR; CDR2 reads FQNEAQ (reference sequence). Losses at the gene ends were 5 bases for V and 8 bases for J; bases not matched to a gene: 15. The CDR3 is made up of 16 amino acids. The CDR3 loop is CASSPGQGPLIWGYTF. The CDR3 nucleotides read TGTGCCAGCAGCCCAGGACAGGGGCCCCTTATATGGGGCTACACCTTC.

The chain uses TRBV7-9 and TRBJ1-4, with TRBD1 matching over 10 bases. CDR1 is SEHNR and CDR2 is FQNEAQ in the germline V gene (reference sequence). The CDR3 has 15 amino acids. V lost 6 bases to trimming and J lost 8 bases; unmatched junction nucleotides: 9. The CDR3: CASRLSGTGEEKLFF. For the CDR3, the DNA is TGTGCCAGCAGGCTCTCCGGGACAGGGGAGGAAAAACTGTTTTTT.

This chain uses TRBV28 with TRBJ1-4; possibly TRBD1 for D (5 bases). CDR1 is MDHEN, CDR2 SYDVKM, per germline. The CDR3 sequence is 14 residues long. Trimming removed 3 bases at V and 8 bases at J, with 13 bases between. The CDR3 nucleotides read TGTGCCAGCAGTTTCCGTGGGGCACGCGAAAAACTGTTTTTT. Residues: CASSFRGAREKLFF.

The V call is TRBV2, the J call TRBJ1-2; tentative D call: TRBD1 (5 bases). The CDR3 totals 13 residues. Germline V lookup: CDR1 SNHLY, CDR2 FYNNEI. Trimming shortened V by 5 bases and J by 4 bases, and 11 bases separated the two germline ends. The CDR3 sequence is CASSRGVLYGYTF. DNA of the CDR3: TGTGCCAGCAGTAGGGGTGTTCTCTATGGCTACACCTTC.

This clone was detected only a few times. The chain couples TRBV2 to TRBJ1-6; no clear D gene. Germline V gene lookup returns CDR1 SNHLY and CDR2 FYNNEI. The CDR3 totals 13 residues. Trimming stripped 6 bases from V and 9 bases from J, with 12 bases between. CDR3 DNA: TGTGCCAGCAGGTCGGATACTAGTTCACCCCTCCACTTT. Its protein product is CASRSDTSSPLHF.